Below, one T cell receptor (beta chain) is given with its context. As processed by the authors: Estimates of nucleated cell counts were drawn from the amplification of reference gene primers. The assay was immunoSEQ multiplex PCR, and TCRdb's table has in-frame clones only and misses some. For V, J and clone size, that table is used; D and trimming come from the DNA. Among 250,000 to 350,000 clones, approximately 90% were seen once, and the ten largest hold around 0.84%. This entry comes from a study of blood T cell repertoires in COVID-19. In the study overall: COVID-19 samples from acute and convalescent phases originated in the United States, Italy and Spain.

The CDR3 has 13 residues. Germline V gene lookup returns CDR1 SQVTM and CDR2 ANQGSEA. With 8 bases removed from V and 1 base from J, the gap between germline ends came to 11 bases. Sequencing used peripheral blood. The rearrangement links TRBV29-1 to TRBJ2-2; D not resolved. This clonotype was obtained from a man aged 25 to 40 with acute or convalescent COVID-19. The CDR3 is CSFRFGNTGELFF. CDR3 nucleotides: TGCAGCTTTCGGTTCGGGAACACCGGGGAGCTGTTTTTT.